This TCR beta chain emerged from a study of shared clonotypes between healthy human individuals. Study summary: A donor's plate count was three for CD4 naive and three for CD4 memory; CD8 naive had two and CD8 memory one.

The donor cohort consisted entirely of Caucasian adults residing in Nashville, Tennessee. The investigators split CD4+ cells into a CD45RA+ naive subset and a CD45RA-negative memory subset. The germline V and J ends were trimmed by 2 bases and 6 bases, with 20 bases remaining between them. Germline loops: CDR1 MDHEN, CDR2 SYDVKM. The CDR3 runs 16 residues. The protocol was immunoSEQ multiplex PCR, while the TCRdb copy is restricted to in-frame clones and leaves out a portion. In the table there are millions of clones, roughly nine tenths of which are singletons. The gene calls are TRBV28 and TRBJ2-7; D remains ambiguous. The TCR originated in a man aged 18 to 29 in good health. Sequences were obtained from naive CD4+ T cells sorted from blood. Sample subset: CD45RA+ positively selected. CDR3 protein: CASSLESGPKLGEQYF. CDR3 sequence (DNA): TGTGCCAGCAGTTTAGAATCCGGGCCAAAATTGGGCGAGCAGTACTTC.